The 24 T cell receptor beta chains in this list originate from one sample, sequenced in a study of blood T cells in healthy people across ages. Combining a sample-barcoded 5' primer with a J-beta primer mix, a second PCR ran for roughly 6 to 12 cycles. TCRdb processed the 5' RACE reads anew with MiXCR; each CDR3 protein has one entry. The table includes roughly 800,000 distinct CDR3 sequences, 58% detected once. The specimen was blood. These receptors all stem from a man aged 25 to 40 in good health.

The rearrangement uses TRBV28 and TRBJ2-4; 10 nucleotides line up with TRBD1. V was pared by 4 bases and J by 13 bases, with 4 bases of the junction left unmatched. From germline, CDR1 is MDHEN and CDR2 SYDVKM. The CDR3 consists of 12 residues. CDR3 sequence (DNA): TGTGCCAGCAGTTCAGACAGGGGGCCGCAGTACTTC. Translated: CASSSDRGPQYF.

This chain links TRBV6-2 or TRBV6-3 with TRBJ2-3; the D call may be TRBD1 or TRBD2 (5 bases each). The length of the CDR3 is 16 residues. Looked up from germline, CDR1 is MNHEY and CDR2 is SVGEGT. V was trimmed by 2 bases and J by 4 bases, leaving 16 bases between them. The CDR3 sequence: CASSYPLWGSADTQYF. The CDR3 nucleotides read TGTGCCAGCAGTTACCCCCTATGGGGGAGCGCAGATACGCAGTATTTT.

V and J are TRBV20-1 and TRBJ1-5; D remains unclear. Trimming removed 6 bases from V and 2 bases from J, with 14 bases in between. This CDR3 has 14 amino acids. Germline V CDR1 and CDR2: DFQATT, SNEGSKA (reference sequence). CDR3 in amino acids: CSAKDSLGNQPQHF. Written as DNA, the CDR3 is TGCAGTGCCAAGGACTCGCTCGGCAATCAGCCCCAGCATTTT.

The chain has TRBV25-1 and TRBJ2-1, with 7 bases identical to TRBD1. J gave up 6 bases and V 5 bases, and 10 bases lay outside the gene matches. Germline V lookup: CDR1 MGHDK, CDR2 SYGVNS. The length of the CDR3 is 15 residues. The CDR3 here is CASSQTGNSINEQFF. The DNA of the CDR3 is TGTGCCAGCAGTCAGACAGGGAATAGCATCAATGAGCAGTTCTTC. Variable domain in full (rest from reference TRBV25-1 and TRBJ2-1): EADIYQTPRYLVIGTGKKITLECSQTMGHDKMYWYQQDPGMELHLIHYSYGVNSTEKGDLSSESTVSRIRTEHFPLTLESARPSHTSQYLCASSQTGNSINEQFFGPGTRLTVL.

The rearrangement uses TRBV7-6 and TRBJ2-5, with D unresolved. This CDR3 is 14 amino acids long. In germline, CDR1 is SGHVS, CDR2 FNYEAQ. Trimming shortened V by 1 base and J by 1 base, and 7 bases separated the two germline ends. The CDR3, as DNA: TGTGCCAGCAGCTTAGTTTACAGCCAAGAGACCCAGTACTTC. Encoded protein: CASSLVYSQETQYF. Looking up the rest from reference TRBV7-6 and TRBJ2-5 gives the full variable domain: GAGVSQSPRYKVTKRGQDVALRCDPISGHVSLYWYRQALGQGPEFLTYFNYEAQQDKSGLPNDRFSAERPEGSISTLTIQRTEQRDSAMYRCASSLVYSQETQYFGPGTRLLVL.

The chain links TRBV2 to TRBJ1-2; D remains ambiguous. Germline V gives CDR1 SNHLY, CDR2 FYNNEI. CDR3 length equals 15 residues. V lost 9 bases, J lost 8 bases, and 25 bases lay in between. CDR3 sequence: CASRARGVGVKGYTF. The CDR3 coding sequence is TGTGCCAGTAGGGCTCGGGGTGTGGGAGTGAAAGGCTACACCTTC.

This chain joins TRBV3-1 and TRBJ1-5, with D uncertain. The V gene's germline CDR1 is LGHDT and CDR2 YNNKEL (reference sequence). Trimming left V 0 bases short and J 7 bases short, with 7 bases between. This CDR3 spans 13 amino acids. CDR3 amino acids: CASSQEGWQPQHF. In nucleotides, the CDR3 is TGTGCCAGCAGCCAAGAAGGGTGGCAGCCCCAGCATTTT.

J is TRBJ1-5 and V is TRBV2; D possibly corresponds to TRBD1 (5 bases). The CDR3 loop spans 15 amino acids. V lost 5 bases and J lost 2, with 13 bases in between. Per the germline V gene, CDR1 is SNHLY and CDR2 is FYNNEI. CDR3 coding DNA: TGTGCCAGCAGTCCACAGGTTTTAGGCAATCAGCCCCAGCATTTT. Translating it yields CASSPQVLGNQPQHF.

This chain links TRBV20-1 with TRBJ2-7, with a possible D match to TRBD1 (5 bases). The CDR3 has 12 residues. Germline CDR1 and CDR2: DFQATT and SNEGSKA (reference sequence). Trimming shortened V by 5 bases and J by 5 bases, and 13 bases separated the two germline ends. The CDR3 DNA follows: TGCAGTGCTCTTTGGGGCACGGACGAGCAGTACTTC. Amino acid sequence: CSALWGTDEQYF.

This clonotype was picked up one time. The genes are TRBV28 and TRBJ2-4; no clear D gene. The J call is doubtful: the DNA matches TRBJ2-5 better. CDR3 length: 13 amino acids. The germline V gene has CDR1 MDHEN and CDR2 SYDVKM. The CDR3 region is CASSGPNQETQYF. CDR3 bases: TGTGCCAGCAGCGGGCCGAACCAAGAGACCCAGTACTTC.

V is TRBV4-2 and J is TRBJ2-3; 7 nucleotides line up with TRBD2. V lost 0 bases and J lost 3; bases outside the gene matches: 6. The germline gives CDR1 LGHNA, CDR2 YNFKEQ. The CDR3 contains 16 residues. The DNA of the CDR3 is TGTGCCAGCAGCCAAGAATGGGAGGGCGGTACAGATACGCAGTATTTT. Its protein product is CASSQEWEGGTDTQYF.

The chain joins TRBV29-1 to TRBJ2-3; 10 positions match TRBD2. The germline V gene has CDR1 SQVTM and CDR2 ANQGSEA. Unmatched junction bases numbered 12, after V lost 6 bases and J lost 6 bases. The CDR3 consists of 15 residues. The CDR3 DNA reads TGCAGCGTGGGCGGGCTAGCGGGAGTCGGGGATACGCAGTATTTT. This translates into CSVGGLAGVGDTQYF.

This chain connects TRBV6-6 to TRBJ1-2, with 8 bases identical to TRBD1. Per germline, CDR1 MNHNY and CDR2 SVGAGI (reference sequence). J gave up 6 bases and V 3 bases, and 12 bases lay outside the gene matches. This CDR3 has 16 amino acids. The CDR3: CASSYRSPGTGDGYTF. The CDR3 nucleotides are TGTGCCAGCAGTTATCGCAGTCCCGGGACAGGTGATGGCTACACCTTC.

This clonotype was observed once. A much larger clone lies one base from this, so it may be a read error. V gene TRBV7-2 combines with J gene TRBJ2-4, with unresolved D. The DNA end lines up better with TRBJ2-7; the J call may be wrong. The CDR3 extends over 12 amino acids. The germline V gene encodes CDR1 SGHTA and CDR2 FQGNSA. CDR3 sequence reads: CAGSLNPYEQYF. DNA for the CDR3: TGTGCCGGCAGCTTAAACCCCTACGAGCAGTACTTC.

This chain links TRBV6-1 with TRBJ2-5; 8 bases are shared with TRBD1. The germline CDR1 and CDR2 sequences are MNHNS and SASEGT. This CDR3 is built from 14 residues. J lost 2 bases, V lost 5 bases, and 4 bases had no gene match. This chain's CDR3 is CASSRTGLQETQYF. The CDR3 nucleotides are TGTGCCAGCAGTCGGACAGGGCTACAAGAGACCCAGTACTTC.

There are a few counts of this clonotype. The V gene is TRBV6-2 or TRBV6-3, the J gene TRBJ2-7, with a weak D call TRBD1 (5 bases). Germline-derived CDR1 and CDR2 are MNHEY and SVGEGT. The V gene lost 2 bases and the J gene lost 2 bases, with 13 bases spanning the gap. The CDR3 has 15 residues. CDR3 sequence (DNA): TGTGCCAGCAGTTACGTGGGGCGGCTGCCCTACGAGCAGTACTTC. Encoded protein: CASSYVGRLPYEQYF.

The genes are TRBV5-1 and TRBJ2-7; D is unresolved. The CDR3 covers 15 residues. Germline CDR1 SGHRS, CDR2 YFSETQ. Trimming removed 1 base at V and 2 bases at J, with 13 bases between. The CDR3 protein is CASSLNGPPTYEQYF. CDR3 sequence (DNA): TGCGCCAGCAGCTTGAACGGTCCTCCCACCTACGAGCAGTACTTC.

The chain links TRBV20-1 to TRBJ2-3; 8 nucleotides agree with TRBD2. V lost 8 bases to trimming and J lost 5 bases; unmatched junction nucleotides: 15. Per the germline V gene, CDR1 is DFQATT and CDR2 is SNEGSKA (reference sequence). This CDR3 has 15 amino acids. This CDR3 reads CSTTPVAGNLDTQYF. In nucleotides, the CDR3 is TGCAGTACTACCCCGGTAGCGGGAAACCTAGATACGCAGTATTTT.

The J gene is TRBJ2-3, the V gene TRBV6-2 or TRBV6-3; 7 nucleotides agree with TRBD2. CDR1 and CDR2 from the germline V gene are MNHEY and SVGEGT. J was trimmed by 4 bases and V by 6 bases; bases with no gene match: 16. The CDR3 is 17 residues long. Here the CDR3 DNA reads TGTGCCAGCAGCCCTCCCGAAACACTAGCGAGCGCAGATACGCAGTATTTT. Translating gives CASSPPETLASADTQYF.

The chain links TRBV12-3 or TRBV12-4 to TRBJ2-1; D is tentatively TRBD1 or TRBD2 (6 bases each). V was trimmed by 3 bases and J by 2 bases, leaving 14 bases between them. The CDR3 extends over 16 amino acids. In DNA form, the CDR3 reads TGTGCCAGCAGTTTTGCGAAAGGGGGGACCTACAATGAGCAGTTCTTC. Amino acids: CASSFAKGGTYNEQFF.

V gene TRBV7-2 combines with J gene TRBJ2-1; 13 bases line up with TRBD2. CDR1 SGHTA and CDR2 FQGNSA come from the germline V gene. The CDR3 totals 16 residues. V lost 4 bases to trimming and J lost 7 bases; unmatched junction nucleotides: 7. CDR3 sequence: CASSWLSTSGRNEQFF. The CDR3 nucleotides read TGTGCCAGCAGCTGGCTTTCGACTAGCGGGAGGAATGAGCAGTTCTTC.

This rearrangement joins TRBV13 to TRBJ2-7, with TRBD2 matching 10 bases. The CDR3 runs 17 residues. V lost 5 bases, J lost 1 base, and 11 bases stayed unmatched. Germline V gives CDR1 PRHDT, CDR2 FYEKMQ (reference sequence). CDR3 loop: CASSRSPGLALSYEQYF. CDR3 nucleotide sequence: TGTGCCAGCAGCCGGAGCCCGGGACTAGCGCTTTCCTACGAGCAGTACTTC.

This clonotype came up a few times. V gene TRBV12-3 or TRBV12-4 combines with J gene TRBJ2-5; D gene uncertain. TRBJ2-7 matches the DNA end more closely, so the J call is doubtful. The CDR3 is made up of 13 amino acids. The CDR3 here is CASSFFGVGEQYF. The CDR3 nucleotides are TGTGCCAGCAGTTTTTTTGGGGTAGGCGAGCAGTACTTC.

The V and J genes are TRBV11-2 and TRBJ2-5; tentatively, D is TRBD2 (5 bases). Trimming pared 1 base from V and 4 bases from J, leaving 13 bases between. This CDR3 spans 15 amino acids. The germline CDR1 and CDR2 sequences are SGHAT and FQNNGV. CDR3 in amino acids: CASSLVQGLRETQYF. In nucleotides, the CDR3 is TGTGCCAGCAGCTTAGTGCAAGGACTCCGAGAGACCCAGTACTTC.